This TCR beta chain appears in the sequencing data of a study of cytomegalovirus exposure and HLA in healthy donors. Comments on this clone: What it recognizes is unknown. The identical CDR3 is also encoded by other nucleotide sequences in the sample.

This CDR3 is built from 13 residues. Germline V lookup: CDR1 SGHRS, CDR2 YFSETQ. Trimming removed 4 bases at V and 3 bases at J, with 10 bases between. Study conclusions and caveats: The TCR clusters that emerged in the first cohort tended, a later analysis found, to co-occur in the approximately 120 validation repertoires. According to reports, the classifier identified cytomegalovirus status with high specificity and sensitivity.

Clones were read by immunoSEQ multiplex PCR, and TCRdb kept only the in-frame ones, dropping some. Of approximately 190,000 clones listed, approximately 80% are singletons. The origin of this receptor is a woman between 25 and 40 years old in good health and CMV-seropositive. The sample comprised PBMCs. The chain carries TRBV5-1 and TRBJ1-1; TRBD1 is a possible D gene (6 bases). Written as DNA, the CDR3 is TGCGCCAGCAGCCTGACAGGAGACACTGAAGCTTTCTTT. Its protein is CASSLTGDTEAFF. The full variable domain, in which reference TRBV5-1 and TRBJ1-1 provide the parts outside the CDR3, is KAGVTQTPRYLIKTRGQQVTLSCSPISGHRSVSWYQQTPGQGLQFLFEYFSETQRNKGNFPGRFSGRQFSNSRSEMNVSTLELGDSALYLCASSLTGDTEAFFGQGTRLTVV.